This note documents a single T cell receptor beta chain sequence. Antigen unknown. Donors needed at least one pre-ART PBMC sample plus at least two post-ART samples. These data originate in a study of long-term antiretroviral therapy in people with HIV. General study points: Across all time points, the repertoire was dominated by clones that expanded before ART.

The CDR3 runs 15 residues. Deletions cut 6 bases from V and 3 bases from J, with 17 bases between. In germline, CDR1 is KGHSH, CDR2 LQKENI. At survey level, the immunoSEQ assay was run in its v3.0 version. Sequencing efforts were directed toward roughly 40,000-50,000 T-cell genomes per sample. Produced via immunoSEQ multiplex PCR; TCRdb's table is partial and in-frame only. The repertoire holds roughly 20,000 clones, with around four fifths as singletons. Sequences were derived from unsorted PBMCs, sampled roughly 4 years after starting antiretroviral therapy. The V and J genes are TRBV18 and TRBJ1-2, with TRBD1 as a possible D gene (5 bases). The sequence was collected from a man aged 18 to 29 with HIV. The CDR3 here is CASSVDSRRDYGYTF. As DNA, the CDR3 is TGTGCCAGCTCCGTAGACAGCCGAAGGGACTATGGCTACACCTTC.